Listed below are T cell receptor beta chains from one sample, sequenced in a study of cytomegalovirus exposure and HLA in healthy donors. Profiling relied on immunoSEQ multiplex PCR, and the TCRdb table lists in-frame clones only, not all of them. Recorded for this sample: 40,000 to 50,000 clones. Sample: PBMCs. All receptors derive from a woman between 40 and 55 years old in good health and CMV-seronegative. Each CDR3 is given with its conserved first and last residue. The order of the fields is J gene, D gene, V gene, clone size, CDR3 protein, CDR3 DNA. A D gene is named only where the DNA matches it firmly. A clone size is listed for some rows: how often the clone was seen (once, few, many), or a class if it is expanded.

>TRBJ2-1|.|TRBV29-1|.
CSVVSSTYNEQFF
TGCAGCGTTGTCTCTAGCACCTACAATGAGCAGTTCTTC
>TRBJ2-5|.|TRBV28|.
CASSRTGTTGEETQYF
TGTGCCAGCAGTAGGACCGGGACAACGGGTGAAGAGACCCAGTACTTC
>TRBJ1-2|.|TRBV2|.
CASSAQTTNYGYTF
TGTGCCAGCAGTGCCCAGACAACTAACTATGGCTACACCTTC
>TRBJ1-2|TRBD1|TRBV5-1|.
CASSRTGGGGYTF
TGCGCCAGCAGCCGGACAGGGGGAGGTGGCTACACCTTC
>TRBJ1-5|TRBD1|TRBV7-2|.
CASSSKQGNQPQHF
TGTGCCAGCAGCTCCAAACAGGGGAATCAGCCCCAGCATTTT
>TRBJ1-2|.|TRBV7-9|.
CASSLAWEQDNYGYTF
TGTGCCAGCAGCTTAGCTTGGGAGCAGGATAACTATGGCTACACCTTC
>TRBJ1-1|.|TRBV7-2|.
CASSLWGTTLNTEAFF
TGTGCCAGCAGCTTATGGGGGACAACCCTGAACACTGAAGCTTTCTTT
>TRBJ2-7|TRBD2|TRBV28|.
CASSLGLAGVYEQYF
TGTGCCAGCAGTCTAGGACTAGCGGGAGTTTACGAGCAGTACTTC
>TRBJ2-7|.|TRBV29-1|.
CSVLLGANYEQYF
TGCAGCGTTCTATTGGGGGCCAACTACGAGCAGTACTTC
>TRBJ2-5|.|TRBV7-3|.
CASSGSVQETQYF
TGTGCCAGCAGCGGGAGTGTGCAAGAGACCCAGTACTTC
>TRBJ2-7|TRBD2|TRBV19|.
CASSIFREGSSYEQYF
TGTGCCAGTAGTATCTTTCGGGAGGGCTCTTCCTACGAGCAGTACTTC
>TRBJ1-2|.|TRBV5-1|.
CASTLRPSNYGYTF
TGCGCCAGCACTCTGCGGCCCTCTAACTATGGCTACACCTTC
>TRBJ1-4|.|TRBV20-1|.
CSANDRRKLFF
TGCAGTGCTAATGACAGGCGAAAACTGTTTTTT
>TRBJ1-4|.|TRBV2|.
CASSEVGRTNEKLFF
TGTGCCAGCAGTGAAGTGGGGAGGACTAATGAAAAACTGTTTTTT
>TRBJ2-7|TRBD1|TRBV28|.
CASSLISRADRAYEQYF
TGTGCCAGCAGTTTAATTAGTAGGGCAGACAGGGCCTACGAGCAGTACTTC
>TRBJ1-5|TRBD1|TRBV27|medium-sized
CASSLSGGQGSNQPQHF
TGTGCCAGCAGTTTATCCGGAGGACAGGGAAGCAATCAGCCCCAGCATTTT
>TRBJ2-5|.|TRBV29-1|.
CSVDGVSQETQYF
TGCAGCGTTGATGGAGTGAGCCAAGAGACCCAGTACTTC
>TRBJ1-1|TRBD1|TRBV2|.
CASNSRTGVGTEAFF
TGTGCCAGCAACTCACGGACAGGGGTTGGGACTGAAGCTTTCTTT
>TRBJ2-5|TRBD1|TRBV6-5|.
CASSRRTGGDETQYF
TGTGCCAGCAGTAGGAGGACAGGGGGCGATGAGACCCAGTACTTC
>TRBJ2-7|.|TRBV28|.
CASRDRGSVYEQYF
TGTGCCAGCAGAGACCGGGGTTCCGTGTACGAGCAGTACTTC
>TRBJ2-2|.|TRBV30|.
CAWSVKRGTGELFF
TGTGCCTGGAGTGTAAAAAGGGGCACCGGGGAGCTGTTTTTT
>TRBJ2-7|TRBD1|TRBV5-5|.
CASSWSGTAAYEQYF
TGTGCCAGCAGCTGGAGTGGGACAGCTGCCTACGAGCAGTACTTC
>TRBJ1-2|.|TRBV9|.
CASSPRQEYNYGYTF
TGTGCCAGCAGCCCCCGACAGGAATACAACTATGGCTACACCTTC
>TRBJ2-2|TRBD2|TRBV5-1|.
CASSFETSGTGELFF
TGCGCCAGCAGCTTTGAGACTAGCGGGACCGGGGAGCTGTTTTTT
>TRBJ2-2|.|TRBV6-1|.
CASRAGARELFF
TGTGCCAGCAGGGCGGGGGCCAGGGAGCTGTTTTTT
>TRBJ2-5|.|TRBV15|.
CATTLLTGTLRGTQYF
TGTGCCACCACCCTACTCACCGGGACACTAAGGGGGACCCAGTACTTC
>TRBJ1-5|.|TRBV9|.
CASSARGADQPQHF
TGTGCCAGCAGCGCCCGAGGAGCAGATCAGCCCCAGCATTTT
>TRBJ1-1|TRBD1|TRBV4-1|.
CASSQDPQGYRNTEAFF
TGCGCCAGCAGCCAAGACCCACAGGGGTACAGGAACACTGAAGCTTTCTTT
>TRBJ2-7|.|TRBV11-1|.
CASSHGQLYYEQYF
TGTGCCAGCAGCCACGGACAGCTTTACTACGAGCAGTACTTC
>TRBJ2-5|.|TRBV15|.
CATSSLPVQETQYF
TGTGCCACCAGCTCCCTCCCCGTCCAAGAGACCCAGTACTTC
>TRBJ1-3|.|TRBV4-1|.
CASSQDQGNRRNTIYF
TGCGCCAGCAGCCAAGATCAGGGTAACAGGCGAAACACCATATATTTT
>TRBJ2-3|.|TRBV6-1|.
CASSEVGAGADTQYF
TGTGCCAGCAGTGAGGTGGGAGCGGGCGCAGATACGCAGTATTTT
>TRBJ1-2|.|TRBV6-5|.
CASSYFGGQGGYTF
TGTGCCAGCAGTTACTTTGGGGGCCAGGGAGGCTACACCTTC
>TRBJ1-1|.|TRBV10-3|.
CAISQGVRGTEAFF
TGTGCCATCAGTCAAGGGGTAAGGGGCACTGAAGCTTTCTTT
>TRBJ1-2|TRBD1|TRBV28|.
CASSINPGQEYGYTF
TGTGCCAGCAGTATAAATCCCGGACAGGAGTATGGCTACACCTTC
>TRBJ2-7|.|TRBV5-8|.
CASSLVQGSGEQYF
TGTGCCAGCAGCTTGGTACAGGGAAGTGGAGAGCAGTACTTC
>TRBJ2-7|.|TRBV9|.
CASSVGPSAYEQYF
TGTGCCAGCAGCGTAGGTCCTAGCGCCTACGAGCAGTACTTC
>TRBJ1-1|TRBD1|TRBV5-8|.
CASSWETGGAENEAFF
TGTGCCAGCAGCTGGGAGACAGGGGGCGCGGAGAATGAAGCTTTCTTT
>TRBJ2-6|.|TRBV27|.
CASSTDSSGANVLTF
TGTGCCAGCAGTACAGATAGCTCTGGGGCCAACGTCCTGACTTTC
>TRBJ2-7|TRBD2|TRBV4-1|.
CASSQDGASGPLSYEQYF
TGCGCCAGCAGCCAAGATGGGGCTAGCGGGCCCTTATCCTACGAGCAGTACTTC
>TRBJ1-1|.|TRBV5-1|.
CASSSDPLGGMNTEAFF
TGCGCCAGCAGCTCGGACCCTCTAGGAGGTATGAACACTGAAGCTTTCTTT
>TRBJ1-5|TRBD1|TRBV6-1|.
CASSTDRGQPQHF
TGTGCCAGCAGTACAGACAGGGGGCAGCCCCAGCATTTT
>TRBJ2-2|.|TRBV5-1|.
CASSFSAGNTGELFF
TGCGCCAGCAGCTTCTCAGCGGGGAACACCGGGGAGCTGTTTTTT
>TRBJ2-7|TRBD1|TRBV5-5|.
CASSWSGTASYEQYF
TGTGCCAGCAGCTGGAGTGGGACAGCTTCCTACGAGCAGTACTTC